The 16 T cell receptor beta chains below come from one sample, sequenced in a study of CD8 T cells in ankylosing spondylitis. TCRdb re-called the 5' RACE reads through MiXCR, storing one row per CDR3 protein. There are fewer than 200,000 distinct CDR3 sequences in the sample; 18% occur only once, and about 4.3% lies in the top ten. Sequencing used blood, either unsorted or a sorted T cell fraction (not recorded which). The receptor set was obtained from a male donor under 35 with ankylosing spondylitis or in good health (not recorded which).

This clonotype was seen ten or more times. The chain recombines TRBV3-1 with TRBJ2-1; perhaps TRBD2 as D (5 bases). The V gene's germline CDR1 is LGHDT and CDR2 YNNKEL (reference sequence). The CDR3 totals 16 residues. Trimming left V 1 base short and J 6 bases short, with 16 bases between. CDR3 in amino acids: CASSQASGPVRNEQFF. As DNA, the CDR3 is TGTGCCAGCAGCCAAGCCAGCGGCCCGGTCCGCAATGAGCAGTTCTTC.

This clonotype has just a few counts. V is TRBV7-9 and J is TRBJ2-7; D could derive from TRBD1 or TRBD2 (6 bases each). V lost 7 bases, J lost 3 bases, and 13 bases lay in between. CDR1 SEHNR and CDR2 FQNEAQ come from the germline V gene (reference sequence). The CDR3 loop spans 13 amino acids. CDR3 residues: CASTRGGGYEQYF. In DNA, the CDR3 is TGTGCCAGCACCAGGGGAGGAGGCTACGAGCAGTACTTC.

Ten or more counts support this clonotype. The rearrangement links TRBV7-8 to TRBJ2-1; D is unclear. CDR3 length: 13 residues. Trimming shortened V by 2 bases and J by 7 bases, and 9 bases separated the two germline ends. In germline, CDR1 is SGHVS, CDR2 FQNEAQ. CDR3 bases: TGTGCCAGCAGCTTAACGAGGCTGAATGAGCAGTTCTTC. This translates into CASSLTRLNEQFF.

This clonotype was detected many times. CDR3: CSARVSGNPYEQYF. DNA for the CDR3: TGCAGTGCTAGAGTTAGCGGGAACCCCTACGAGCAGTACTTC. This rearrangement joins TRBV20-1 to TRBJ2-7, with 8 bases identical to TRBD2. V shed 1 base, J shed 2 bases, and the junction held 4 bases outside the gene matches. The CDR3 has 14 residues. Germline-derived CDR1 and CDR2 are DFQATT and SNEGSKA (reference sequence).

The rearrangement uses TRBV5-1 and TRBJ2-2, with 10 nucleotides matching TRBD2. V dropped 4 bases and J dropped 5; count of bases not matched to a gene: 8. The CDR3 extends over 16 amino acids. The germline gives CDR1 SGHRS, CDR2 YFSETQ. The CDR3 loop is CASSPRTSGKTGELFF. CDR3 coding DNA: TGCGCCAGCAGCCCAAGGACTAGCGGAAAAACCGGGGAGCTGTTTTTT. The variable domain in full, completed from reference TRBV5-1 and TRBJ2-2, reads KAGVTQTPRYLIKTRGQQVTLSCSPISGHRSVSWYQQTPGQGLQFLFEYFSETQRNKGNFPGRFSGRQFSNSRSEMNVSTLELGDSALYLCASSPRTSGKTGELFFGEGSRLTVL.

This clonotype has ten or more counts. The chain carries TRBV7-6 and TRBJ2-3; 8 bases line up with TRBD2. V trimming: 4 bases; J trimming: 2 bases; junction bases outside the gene matches: 14. Germline V CDR1 and CDR2: SGHVS, FNYEAQ. CDR3 size: 18 residues. The CDR3 loop is CASSSPQGVAGLTDTQYF. DNA of the CDR3: TGTGCCAGCAGCTCCCCTCAAGGGGTAGCGGGACTCACAGATACGCAGTATTTT.

This clonotype has ten or more counts. The gene calls are TRBV12-3 or TRBV12-4 and TRBJ1-5; TRBD1 matches 8 bases. CDR3 length: 15 residues. J lost 5 bases, V lost 6 bases, and 9 bases had no gene match. The CDR3: CASSTGGEGYQPQHF. CDR3 sequence (DNA): TGTGCCAGCAGCACAGGGGGTGAGGGTTATCAGCCCCAGCATTTT.

This clonotype occurred many times. This rearrangement joins TRBV29-1 to TRBJ2-1; 10 bases align to TRBD1. The CDR3 spans 16 residues. The V segment lost 1 base and the J segment 8 bases; nucleotides outside the gene matches: 11. The V gene's germline CDR1 is SQVTM and CDR2 ANQGSEA. The CDR3 DNA reads TGCAGCGTTGAAGTTAGAGACAGGGGGCGGATTCATGAGCAGTTCTTC. Translated, it gives CSVEVRDRGRIHEQFF.

A few counts support this clonotype. The chain employs TRBV7-6 and TRBJ2-1; a weak D match, TRBD2 (6 bases). With 3 bases removed from V and 2 bases from J, the gap between germline ends came to 11 bases. This CDR3 contains 15 residues. Per the germline V gene, CDR1 is SGHVS and CDR2 is FNYEAQ. Here the CDR3 reads CASSFGLATYNEQFF. CDR3 coding DNA: TGTGCCAGCAGCTTTGGGCTAGCGACCTACAATGAGCAGTTCTTC.

A single count supports this clonotype. The V gene is TRBV27, the J gene TRBJ2-5; D is ambiguous. V gave up 6 bases and J gave up 2 bases, with 10 bases separating them. Germline values: CDR1 MNHEY, CDR2 SMNVEV (reference sequence). The CDR3 runs to 13 residues. The CDR3 here is CASRRWEQETQYF. In DNA form, the CDR3 reads TGTGCCAGCAGACGCTGGGAACAAGAGACCCAGTACTTC.

This clonotype was picked up many times. The rearrangement uses TRBV20-1 and TRBJ2-3; no reliable D call. CDR3 length equals 12 residues. Germline values: CDR1 DFQATT, CDR2 SNEGSKA (reference sequence). The V end was cut by 3 bases, the J end by 6 bases, with 10 bases between. The CDR3: CSASTARDTQYF. CDR3 DNA sequence: TGCAGTGCTAGTACCGCCCGGGATACGCAGTATTTT.

This clonotype was found many times. V gene TRBV20-1 combines with J gene TRBJ2-7; possible D gene TRBD2, 6 bases. This CDR3 is 16 amino acids long. Looked up from germline, CDR1 is DFQATT and CDR2 is SNEGSKA (reference sequence). With 4 bases removed from V and 2 bases from J, the gap between germline ends came to 21 bases. The CDR3 DNA follows: TGCAGTGCTACCAAAAAGCGGGCCTCAGGGCCCTACGAGCAGTACTTC. Amino acid sequence: CSATKKRASGPYEQYF.

This clonotype was seen repeatedly, ten times or more. The CDR3 reads CASSERDSGSGELFF. The CDR3 DNA is TGTGCCAGCAGTGAACGGGACTCCGGGTCCGGGGAGCTGTTTTTT. V gene TRBV25-1 combines with J gene TRBJ2-2, with D tentatively TRBD2 (6 bases). This CDR3 spans 15 amino acids. Germline-derived CDR1 and CDR2 are MGHDK and SYGVNS. V dropped 2 bases and J dropped 6 bases, with 13 bases sitting between them.

A few counts support this clonotype. CDR3 protein: CSVEVPGQSLKNIQYF. The CDR3 bases are TGCAGCGTTGAAGTACCGGGACAGAGCCTAAAAAACATTCAGTACTTC. The chain recombines TRBV29-1 with TRBJ2-4, with TRBD1 matching over 7 bases. The germline V gene has CDR1 SQVTM and CDR2 ANQGSEA. With 1 base clipped from V and 4 bases from J, the junction kept 10 bases outside the gene matches. This CDR3 has 16 amino acids.

This clonotype showed up many times. The chain employs TRBV5-1 and TRBJ1-5; 8 bases fit TRBD1. The ends lost 2 bases at V and 5 bases at J; junction bases unmatched: 6. Germline CDR1 and CDR2: SGHRS and YFSETQ. The CDR3 is made up of 15 amino acids. The CDR3 sequence: CASSLEGQVYQPQHF. CDR3 nucleotides: TGCGCCAGCAGCTTAGAGGGACAGGTGTATCAGCCCCAGCATTTT.

This clonotype was seen many times. The V call is TRBV15, the J call TRBJ2-1; D gene ambiguous. Trimming took off 10 bases at V and 2 bases at J, with 6 bases between the two ends. Germline lookup yields CDR1 LNHNV and CDR2 YYDKDF (reference sequence). CDR3 length: 11 residues. As DNA, the CDR3 is TGTGCCAGCGCGGCCTACAATGAGCAGTTCTTC. The encoded protein is CASAAYNEQFF. The entire variable domain, with the rest obtained from reference TRBV15 and TRBJ2-1, is as follows: DAMVIQNPRYQVTQFGKPVTLSCSQTLNHNVMYWYQQKSSQAPKLLFHYYDKDFNNEADTPDNFQSRRPNTSFCFLDIRSPGLGDTAMYLCASAAYNEQFFGPGTRLTVL.